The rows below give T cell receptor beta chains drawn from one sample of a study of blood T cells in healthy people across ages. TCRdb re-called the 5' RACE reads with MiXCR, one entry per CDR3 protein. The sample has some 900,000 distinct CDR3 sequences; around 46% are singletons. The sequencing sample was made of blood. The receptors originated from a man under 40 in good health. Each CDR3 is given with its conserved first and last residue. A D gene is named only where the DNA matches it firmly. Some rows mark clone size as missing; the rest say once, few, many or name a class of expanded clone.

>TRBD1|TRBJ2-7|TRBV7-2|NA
TGTGCCAGCGCATACTCACGGGACAGTGCCTACGAGCAGTACTTC
CASAYSRDSAYEQYF
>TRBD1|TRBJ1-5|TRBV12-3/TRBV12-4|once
TGTGCCAGCACCCTCGGACAGGGATCCTATAGCAATCAGCCCCAGCATTTT
CASTLGQGSYSNQPQHF
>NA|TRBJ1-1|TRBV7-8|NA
TGTGCCAGCAGCCCCCGGGGGGACATGAACACTGAAGCTTTCTTT
CASSPRGDMNTEAFF
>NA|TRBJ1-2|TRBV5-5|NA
TGTGCCAGCAGCCCGGACACGCAACGCGGCTACACCTTC
CASSPDTQRGYTF
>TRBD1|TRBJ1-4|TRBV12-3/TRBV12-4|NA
TGTGCCAGCAGCCTCGGACAGGGGGCGAGGGAACTGTTTTTT
CASSLGQGARELFF
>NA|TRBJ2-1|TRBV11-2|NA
TGTGCCAGCAGCTTAGCTTTTGGGCAGTTTGCGGAGCAGTTCTTC
CASSLAFGQFAEQFF
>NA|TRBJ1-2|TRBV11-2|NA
TGTGCCAGCAGCGAATACAGGGATGGCTACACCTTC
CASSEYRDGYTF
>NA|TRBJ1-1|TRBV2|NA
TGTGCCAGCAGGAGGGGTACTGAAGCTTTCTTT
CASRRGTEAFF
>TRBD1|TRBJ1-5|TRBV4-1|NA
TGCGCCAGCAGCCTGGGCCCGGGACAGATAAATCAGCCCCAGCATTTT
CASSLGPGQINQPQHF
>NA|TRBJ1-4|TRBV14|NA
TGTGCCAGCAGCCCCCGACAGTCTAATGAAAAACTGTTTTTT
CASSPRQSNEKLFF
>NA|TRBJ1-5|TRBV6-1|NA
TGTGCCAGCAGTGAATTCCGTGGGCAGCCCCAGCATTTT
CASSEFRGQPQHF
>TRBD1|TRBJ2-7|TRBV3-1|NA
TGTGCCAGCAGGCGATCAGGGGGCAGCTCCTACGAGCAGTACTTC
CASRRSGGSSYEQYF
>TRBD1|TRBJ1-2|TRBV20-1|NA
TGCAGTGCTAGAGATGAGAGACAGGGGATTGGGTATGGCTACACCTTC
CSARDERQGIGYGYTF
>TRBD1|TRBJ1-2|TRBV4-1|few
TGCGCCAGCAGCCACTGGGACAGGGAATATGGCTACACCTTC
CASSHWDREYGYTF
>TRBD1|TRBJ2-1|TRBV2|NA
TGTGCCAGCGGACAGGGGGATGAGCAGTTCTTC
CASGQGDEQFF
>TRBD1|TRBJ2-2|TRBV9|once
TGTGCCAGCAGCGCGGGACAGGGGCCCACCGGGGAGCTGTTTTTT
CASSAGQGPTGELFF
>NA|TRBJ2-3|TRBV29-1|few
TGCAGCGTTGAAAAGGACGCCACAGATACGCAGTATTTT
CSVEKDATDTQYF
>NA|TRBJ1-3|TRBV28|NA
TGTGCCAGCAGTCCAGGGCAGCTGATCTCTGGAAACACCATATATTTT
CASSPGQLISGNTIYF
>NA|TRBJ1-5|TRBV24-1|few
TGTGCCACCAGTGACCGGGGCGGTTTCAGCAATCAGCCCCAGCATTTT
CATSDRGGFSNQPQHF
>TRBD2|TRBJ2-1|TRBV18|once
TGTGCCAGCTCACCAGCTAGCGGGAATGAGCAGTTCTTC
CASSPASGNEQFF
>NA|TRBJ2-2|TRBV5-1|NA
TGCGCCAGCAGCCACCCAGGCAGGCTCACCGGGGAGCTGTTTTTT
CASSHPGRLTGELFF
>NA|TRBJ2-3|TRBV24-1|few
TGTGCCACCAGTGACCCGGTGTCAGTTACAGATACGCAGTATTTT
CATSDPVSVTDTQYF
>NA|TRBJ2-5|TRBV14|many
TGTGCCAGCAGCCAGCCCGCTGGGATCCGGTACCAAGAGACCCAGTACTTC
CASSQPAGIRYQETQYF
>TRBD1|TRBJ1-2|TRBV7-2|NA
TGTGCCAGCAGCATAGACAGGGGCGGCTATGGCTACACCTTC
CASSIDRGGYGYTF
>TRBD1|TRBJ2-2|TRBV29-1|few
TGCAGCGTTGAGTCTCGACAGGGGCTAACCGGGGAGCTGTTTTTT
CSVESRQGLTGELFF
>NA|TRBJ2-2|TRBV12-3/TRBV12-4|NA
TGTGCCAGCAGTTTTATTCGCCGCGGGGAGCTGTTTTTT
CASSFIRRGELFF
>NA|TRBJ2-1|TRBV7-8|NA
TGTGCCAGCAGCTCCTTAAGGGGTAGCTCCTACAATGAGCAGTTCTTC
CASSSLRGSSYNEQFF
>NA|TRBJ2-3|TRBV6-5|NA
TGTGCCAGCAGTTACCTCTCCGGGACTCCCCCCTATACGCAGTATTTT
CASSYLSGTPPYTQYF
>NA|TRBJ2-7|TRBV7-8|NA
TGTGCCAGCAGCCGAAACGACGCGAACTACGAGCAGTACTTC
CASSRNDANYEQYF
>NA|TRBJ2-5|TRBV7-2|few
TGTGCCAGCAGCTTAGCGGGCAAAGTCGGGGGGCGACCACTCCAAGAGACCCAGTACTTC
CASSLAGKVGGRPLQETQYF
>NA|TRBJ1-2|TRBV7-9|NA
TGTGCCAGCAGCTCCTTTGACAGTAACTATGGCTACACCTTC
CASSSFDSNYGYTF
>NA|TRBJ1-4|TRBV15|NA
TGTGCCACCAGCGGACAGAGGGAAAAACTGTTTTTT
CATSGQREKLFF
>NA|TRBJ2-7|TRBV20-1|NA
TGCAGTGCTCGGGGGAAAATTGACTGCGAGCAGTACTTC
CSARGKIDCEQYF
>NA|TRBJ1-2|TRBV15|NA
TGTGCCACCAGCAGCGGACACGCCTATGGCTACACCTTC
CATSSGHAYGYTF
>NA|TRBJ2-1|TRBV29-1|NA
TGCAGCCTAGGGCAGGGATCCTACAATGAGCAGTTCTTC
CSLGQGSYNEQFF
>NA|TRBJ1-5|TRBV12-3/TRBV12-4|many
TGTGCCAGCAGTTCGACAGGACTCAATCAGCCCCAGCATTTT
CASSSTGLNQPQHF
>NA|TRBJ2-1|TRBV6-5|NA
TGTGCCAGCAGTTACGTGGGGTCGGTTTACAATGAGCAGTTCTTC
CASSYVGSVYNEQFF
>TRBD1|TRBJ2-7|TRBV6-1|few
TGTGCCAGCAGTGATAGAACAGGGGGCGGCGAGCAGTACTTC
CASSDRTGGGEQYF
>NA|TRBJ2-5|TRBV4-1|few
TGCGCCAGCAGCATACAGGGATCCGAAGAGACCCAGTACTTC
CASSIQGSEETQYF
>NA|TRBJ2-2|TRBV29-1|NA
TGCAGCGTTGGGACAGGACTAAACACCGGGGAGCTGTTTTTT
CSVGTGLNTGELFF
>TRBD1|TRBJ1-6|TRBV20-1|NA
TGCAGTGCTAGGAAGGGGACAGGGGGCGCGAGTTCACCCCTCCACTTT
CSARKGTGGASSPLHF
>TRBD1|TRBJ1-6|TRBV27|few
TGTGCCAGCACCCGGGACAGGGGTTATTCACCCCTCCACTTT
CASTRDRGYSPLHF
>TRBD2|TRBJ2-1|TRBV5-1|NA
TGCGCCAGCAGCTTGGTAGCGGGGGGCCTCTACGAGCAGTTCTTC
CASSLVAGGLYEQFF
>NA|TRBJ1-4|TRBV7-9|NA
TGTGCCAGCAGCTTCGGTTACCGTGAAAAACTGTTTTTT
CASSFGYREKLFF
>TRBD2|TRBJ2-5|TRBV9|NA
TGTGCCAGCAGCGTAGAAGCTAGCGGGGACAATGAGCAGTACTTC
CASSVEASGDNEQYF